This T cell receptor beta chain stems from a study of shared clonotypes between healthy human individuals. Sequenced by immunoSEQ multiplex PCR; TCRdb stores in-frame clones only, minus some. This sample has around 940,000 clones, with less than 85% found just once. Sequenced material: memory CD4+ T cells sorted from blood. Regarding subset: CD45RA-negative fraction. The sequence was obtained from a man aged 18 to 29 in good health.

The CDR3 DNA follows: TGTGCCAGTAGTATAGGGAGACAGGGCCTCGGGCAGCCCCAGCATTTT. It yields the protein CASSIGRQGLGQPQHF. The rearrangement links TRBV19 to TRBJ1-5, with 7 bases lining up with TRBD1. Germline CDR1 LNHDA, CDR2 SQIVND (reference sequence). This CDR3 contains 16 residues. The V gene end was trimmed by 1 base and the J gene end by 7 bases; junction bases not matched to a gene: 10.